Listed below are T cell receptor beta chains from one sample, sequenced in a study of CXCR3-negative and CXCR3-positive naive CD8 T cells. TCRdb reprocessed the 5' RACE reads; each CDR3 protein has one entry and no DNA is given. This listing includes about 130,000 distinct CDR3 sequences. The specimen sequenced was naive CXCR3- CD8+ T cells from blood. Source of these receptors: a human donor in good health. Some clones in this sample may be carry-over from other donors' samples. CDR3s include the opening cysteine and the closing phenylalanine or tryptophan. Fields, in order: J gene, V gene, CDR3 protein.

J gene: TRBJ2-5
V gene: TRBV28
CDR3 protein: CASRSGTAQHEQYF

J gene: TRBJ2-7
V gene: TRBV28
CDR3 protein: CASSLAGATAYEQYF

J gene: TRBJ2-1
V gene: TRBV7-9
CDR3 protein: CAGLQGLYNEQFF

J gene: TRBJ2-1
V gene: TRBV27
CDR3 protein: CASRRDRVYNEQFF

J gene: TRBJ2-1
V gene: TRBV20-1
CDR3 protein: CSARKLAGAYNEQFF

J gene: TRBJ1-1
V gene: TRBV7-8
CDR3 protein: CASSWTNTEAFF

J gene: TRBJ2-7
V gene: TRBV4-2
CDR3 protein: CASSQDLEGWQYF

J gene: TRBJ2-7
V gene: TRBV28
CDR3 protein: CASSLDRGPSYEQYF

J gene: TRBJ1-5
V gene: TRBV27
CDR3 protein: CASSLGGRHNQPQHF

J gene: TRBJ2-5
V gene: TRBV5-1
CDR3 protein: CASSQGLAKTQYF

J gene: TRBJ1-4
V gene: TRBV7-9
CDR3 protein: CASSRMGGLEGEKLFF

J gene: TRBJ2-2
V gene: TRBV27
CDR3 protein: CASRITGRANTGELSF

J gene: TRBJ2-1
V gene: TRBV4-3
CDR3 protein: CASSQDSLPGLAGDNEQFF

J gene: TRBJ2-7
V gene: TRBV6-2/TRBV6-3
CDR3 protein: CASNGRVTYEQYF

J gene: TRBJ1-1
V gene: TRBV28
CDR3 protein: CASSLRGANTEAFF

J gene: TRBJ2-1
V gene: TRBV29-1
CDR3 protein: CSVLQGYNEQFF

J gene: TRBJ2-5
V gene: TRBV14
CDR3 protein: CASSQESLAGVEETQYF

J gene: TRBJ2-7
V gene: TRBV2
CDR3 protein: CASSEDSPPGGSYEQYF

J gene: TRBJ2-7
V gene: TRBV29-1
CDR3 protein: CSVAIGIGTAYEQYF

J gene: TRBJ2-1
V gene: TRBV6-2/TRBV6-3
CDR3 protein: CATSDRLSYNEQFF

J gene: TRBJ1-3
V gene: TRBV13
CDR3 protein: CASSLKLAVSLSSGNTIYF

J gene: TRBJ2-7
V gene: TRBV5-5
CDR3 protein: CASSLGTPGEQYF

J gene: TRBJ2-3
V gene: TRBV2
CDR3 protein: CASSWLNVIGNTQYF

J gene: TRBJ1-1
V gene: TRBV21-1
CDR3 protein: CASSTIGRDRGTEAFF

J gene: TRBJ2-7
V gene: TRBV9
CDR3 protein: CASSVGLAGEQYF

J gene: TRBJ1-3
V gene: TRBV7-2
CDR3 protein: CASNLGVGGNTIYF

J gene: TRBJ2-7
V gene: TRBV27
CDR3 protein: CASSFRRVSYEQYF

J gene: TRBJ2-2
V gene: TRBV4-1
CDR3 protein: CASSRGDNTGELFF

J gene: TRBJ2-1
V gene: TRBV3-1
CDR3 protein: CASSPPGILPLYNEQFF

J gene: TRBJ2-1
V gene: TRBV29-1
CDR3 protein: CSVGPGSYNEQFF

J gene: TRBJ2-7
V gene: TRBV7-9
CDR3 protein: CASSSSVGAFYEQYF

J gene: TRBJ2-1
V gene: TRBV6-2/TRBV6-3
CDR3 protein: CASSFSLVGADNEQFF

J gene: TRBJ2-1
V gene: TRBV7-2
CDR3 protein: CASSVRAWRGGAINNEQFF

J gene: TRBJ1-5
V gene: TRBV5-5
CDR3 protein: CASSLTGWVLASNQPQHF

J gene: TRBJ2-5
V gene: TRBV4-1
CDR3 protein: CASSGGGSGEAQETQYF

J gene: TRBJ2-7
V gene: TRBV28
CDR3 protein: CASKRPGQGIYEQYF

J gene: TRBJ2-2
V gene: TRBV15
CDR3 protein: CATSRGRGLTGELFF

J gene: TRBJ2-5
V gene: TRBV20-1
CDR3 protein: CSARWTSGGWGETQYF

J gene: TRBJ2-7
V gene: TRBV14
CDR3 protein: CASSQDLRTSQPYPSYEQYF

J gene: TRBJ1-5
V gene: TRBV4-1
CDR3 protein: CASSQGTGGNQPQHF

J gene: TRBJ2-1
V gene: TRBV27
CDR3 protein: CASSSLVWTGEQFF

J gene: TRBJ2-1
V gene: TRBV7-9
CDR3 protein: CASSPVEYEQFF

J gene: TRBJ2-7
V gene: TRBV5-6
CDR3 protein: CASSSGPAGTYEQYF

J gene: TRBJ2-3
V gene: TRBV7-9
CDR3 protein: CASLNPQSGDTQYF

J gene: TRBJ2-1
V gene: TRBV12-3/TRBV12-4
CDR3 protein: CASSFPASGGNNEQFF

J gene: TRBJ2-7
V gene: TRBV6-2/TRBV6-3
CDR3 protein: CASLTAGTSYEQYF

J gene: TRBJ1-1
V gene: TRBV7-3
CDR3 protein: CASSLVGRPDTEAFF

J gene: TRBJ2-1
V gene: TRBV3-1
CDR3 protein: CASSQESDEQFF

J gene: TRBJ2-7
V gene: TRBV28
CDR3 protein: CASSFRGPRHYEQYF

J gene: TRBJ1-5
V gene: TRBV12-3/TRBV12-4
CDR3 protein: CASSLLAANQPQHF

J gene: TRBJ2-7
V gene: TRBV13
CDR3 protein: CASSLTLQGPYEQYF